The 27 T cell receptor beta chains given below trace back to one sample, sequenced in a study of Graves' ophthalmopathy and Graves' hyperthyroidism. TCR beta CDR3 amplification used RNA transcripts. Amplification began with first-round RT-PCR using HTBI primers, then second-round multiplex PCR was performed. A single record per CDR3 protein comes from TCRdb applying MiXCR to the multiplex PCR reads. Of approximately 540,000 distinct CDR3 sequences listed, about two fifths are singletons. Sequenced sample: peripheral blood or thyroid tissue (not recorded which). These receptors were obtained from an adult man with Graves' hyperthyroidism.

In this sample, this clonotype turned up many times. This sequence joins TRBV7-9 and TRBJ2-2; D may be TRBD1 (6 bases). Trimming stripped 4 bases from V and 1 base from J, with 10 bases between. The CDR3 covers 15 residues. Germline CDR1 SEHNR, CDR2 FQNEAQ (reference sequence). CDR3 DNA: TGTGCCAGCAGCTCCCGGGACAAGAACACCGGGGAGCTGTTTTTT. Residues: CASSSRDKNTGELFF. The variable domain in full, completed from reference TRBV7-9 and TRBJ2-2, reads DTGVSQNPRHKITKRGQNVTFRCDPISEHNRLYWYRQTLGQGPEFLTYFQNEAQLEKSRLLSDRFSAERPKGSFSTLEIQRTEQGDSAMYLCASSSRDKNTGELFFGEGSRLTVL.

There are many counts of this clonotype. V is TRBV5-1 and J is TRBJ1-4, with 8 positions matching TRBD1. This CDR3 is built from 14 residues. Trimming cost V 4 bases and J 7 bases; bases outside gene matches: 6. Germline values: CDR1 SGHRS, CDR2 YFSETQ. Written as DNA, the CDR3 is TGCGCCAGCAGCCCCGGACAGGGTGGTGAAAAACTGTTTTTT. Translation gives CASSPGQGGEKLFF. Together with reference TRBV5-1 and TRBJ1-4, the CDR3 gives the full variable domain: KAGVTQTPRYLIKTRGQQVTLSCSPISGHRSVSWYQQTPGQGLQFLFEYFSETQRNKGNFPGRFSGRQFSNSRSEMNVSTLELGDSALYLCASSPGQGGEKLFFGSGTQLSVL.

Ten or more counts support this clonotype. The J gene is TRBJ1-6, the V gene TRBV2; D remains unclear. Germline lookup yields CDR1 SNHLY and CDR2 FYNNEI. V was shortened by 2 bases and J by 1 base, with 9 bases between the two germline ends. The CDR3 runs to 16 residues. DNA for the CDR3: TGTGCCAGCAGTGAACGGGGTCCTTCCTATAATTCACCCCTCCACTTT. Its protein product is CASSERGPSYNSPLHF.

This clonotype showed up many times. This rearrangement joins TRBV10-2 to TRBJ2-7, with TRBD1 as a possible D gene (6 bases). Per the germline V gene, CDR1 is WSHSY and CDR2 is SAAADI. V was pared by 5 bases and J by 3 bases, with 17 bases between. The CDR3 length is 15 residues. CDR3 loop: CASSLAGTNNYEQYF. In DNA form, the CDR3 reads TGCGCCAGCAGTTTAGCCGGGACAAATAACTACGAGCAGTACTTC.

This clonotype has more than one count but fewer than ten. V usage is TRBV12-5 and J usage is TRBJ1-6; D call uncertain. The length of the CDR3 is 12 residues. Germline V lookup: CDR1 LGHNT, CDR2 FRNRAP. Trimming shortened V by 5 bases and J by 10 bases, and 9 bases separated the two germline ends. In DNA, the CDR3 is TGTGCTAGTGGTCAACTAGGCTCACCCCTCCACTTT. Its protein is CASGQLGSPLHF.

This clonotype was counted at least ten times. CDR3 sequence reads: CASSLIGGNSPLHF. CDR3 DNA sequence: TGTGCCAGCAGCTTAATAGGAGGAAATTCACCCCTCCACTTT. This rearrangement joins TRBV12-3 or TRBV12-4 to TRBJ1-6, with D unresolved. The CDR3 runs to 14 residues. The V end lost 6 bases, the J end lost 7 bases, and 13 bases lay between the germline ends.

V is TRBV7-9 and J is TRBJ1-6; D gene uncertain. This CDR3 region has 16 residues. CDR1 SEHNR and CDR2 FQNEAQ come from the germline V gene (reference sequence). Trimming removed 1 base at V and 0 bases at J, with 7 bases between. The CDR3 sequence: CASSLGASSYNSPLHF. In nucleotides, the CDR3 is TGTGCCAGCAGCTTAGGGGCCAGCTCCTATAATTCACCCCTCCACTTT. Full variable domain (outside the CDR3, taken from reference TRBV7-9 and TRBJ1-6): DTGVSQNPRHKITKRGQNVTFRCDPISEHNRLYWYRQTLGQGPEFLTYFQNEAQLEKSRLLSDRFSAERPKGSFSTLEIQRTEQGDSAMYLCASSLGASSYNSPLHFGNGTRLTVT.

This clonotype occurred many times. The CDR3 spells CASSVDTGVRNEQYF. CDR3 DNA sequence: TGTGCCAGCAGCGTAGACACGGGAGTGAGGAACGAGCAGTACTTC. The chain employs TRBV9 and TRBJ2-7, with a possible D match to TRBD2 (6 bases). Per germline, CDR1 SGDLS and CDR2 YYNGEE. The CDR3 extends over 15 amino acids. V dropped 0 bases and J dropped 5 bases, with 15 bases sitting between them.

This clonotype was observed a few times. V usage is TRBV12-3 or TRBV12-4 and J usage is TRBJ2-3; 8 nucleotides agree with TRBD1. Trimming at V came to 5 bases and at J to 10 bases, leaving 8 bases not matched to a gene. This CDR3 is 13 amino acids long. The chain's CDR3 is CASSPDREVAQYF. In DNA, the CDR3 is TGTGCCAGCAGTCCGGACAGGGAGGTTGCGCAGTATTTT.

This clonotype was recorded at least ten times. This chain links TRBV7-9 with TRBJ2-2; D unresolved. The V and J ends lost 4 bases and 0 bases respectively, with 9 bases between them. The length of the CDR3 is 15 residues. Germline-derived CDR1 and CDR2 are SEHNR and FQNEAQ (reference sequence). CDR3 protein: CASSSGRTNTGELFF. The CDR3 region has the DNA TGTGCCAGCAGCTCAGGACGGACGAACACCGGGGAGCTGTTTTTT. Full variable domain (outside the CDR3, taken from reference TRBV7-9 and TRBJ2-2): DTGVSQNPRHKITKRGQNVTFRCDPISEHNRLYWYRQTLGQGPEFLTYFQNEAQLEKSRLLSDRFSAERPKGSFSTLEIQRTEQGDSAMYLCASSSGRTNTGELFFGEGSRLTVL.

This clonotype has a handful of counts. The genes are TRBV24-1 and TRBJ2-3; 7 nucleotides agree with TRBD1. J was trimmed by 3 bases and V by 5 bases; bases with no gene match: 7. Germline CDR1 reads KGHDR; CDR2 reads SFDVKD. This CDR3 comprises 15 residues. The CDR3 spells CATSGGQDQTDTQYF. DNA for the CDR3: TGTGCCACCAGTGGAGGACAGGATCAAACAGATACGCAGTATTTT.

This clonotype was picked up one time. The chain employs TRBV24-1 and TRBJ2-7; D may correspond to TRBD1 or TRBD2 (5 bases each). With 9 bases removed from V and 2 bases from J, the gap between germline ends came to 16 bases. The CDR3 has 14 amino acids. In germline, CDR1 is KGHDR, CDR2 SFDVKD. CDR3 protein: CATAHEGLPYEQYF. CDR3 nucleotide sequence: TGTGCCACCGCTCACGAGGGGCTCCCCTACGAGCAGTACTTC.

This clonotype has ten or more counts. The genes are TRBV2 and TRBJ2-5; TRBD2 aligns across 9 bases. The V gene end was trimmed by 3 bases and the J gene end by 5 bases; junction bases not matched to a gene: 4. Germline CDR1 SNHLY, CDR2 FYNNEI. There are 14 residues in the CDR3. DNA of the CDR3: TGTGCCAGCAGTGATATGCTAGCGGGGGAGACCCAGTACTTC. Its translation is CASSDMLAGETQYF.

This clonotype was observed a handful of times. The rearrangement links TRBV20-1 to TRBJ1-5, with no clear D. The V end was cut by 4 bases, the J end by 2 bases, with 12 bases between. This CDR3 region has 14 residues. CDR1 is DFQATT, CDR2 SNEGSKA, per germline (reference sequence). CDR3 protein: CSATSGYGNQPQHF. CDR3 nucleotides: TGCAGTGCTACTTCGGGGTACGGCAATCAGCCCCAGCATTTT.

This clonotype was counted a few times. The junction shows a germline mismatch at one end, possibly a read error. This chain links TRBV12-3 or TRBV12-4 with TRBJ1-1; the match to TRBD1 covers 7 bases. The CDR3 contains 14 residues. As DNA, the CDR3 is TGTGCCAGCAGGTTAGAACAGGGGACTGTTGAAGCTTTCTTT. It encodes CASRLEQGTVEAFF.

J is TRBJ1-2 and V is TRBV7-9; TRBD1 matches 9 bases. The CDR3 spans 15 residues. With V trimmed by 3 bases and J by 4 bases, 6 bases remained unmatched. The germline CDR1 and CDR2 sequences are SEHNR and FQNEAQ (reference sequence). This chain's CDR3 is CASSFRDRVGYGYTF. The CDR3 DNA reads TGTGCCAGCAGCTTCCGGGACAGGGTCGGCTATGGCTACACCTTC.

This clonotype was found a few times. This CDR3 reads CAWRADRLGNTIYF. The CDR3 DNA follows: TGTGCCTGGAGGGCCGACAGGCTCGGAAACACCATATATTTT. The rearrangement joins TRBV30 to TRBJ1-3, with D maybe TRBD1 (6 bases). The CDR3 extends over 14 amino acids. Germline loops: CDR1 GTSNPN, CDR2 SVGIG (reference sequence). V dropped 3 bases and J dropped 4 bases, with 13 bases sitting between them.

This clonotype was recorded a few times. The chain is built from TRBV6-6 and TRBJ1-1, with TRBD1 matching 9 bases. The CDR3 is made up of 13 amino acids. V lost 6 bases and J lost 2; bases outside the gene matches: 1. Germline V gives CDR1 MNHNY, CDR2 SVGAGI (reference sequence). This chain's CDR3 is CASRTGGNTEAFF. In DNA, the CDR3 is TGTGCCAGCAGGACAGGGGGAAACACTGAAGCTTTCTTT.

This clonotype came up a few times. The CDR3 loop is CASSPLFWQGGIVYGYTF. The CDR3 region has the DNA TGTGCCAGCAGTCCACTGTTCTGGCAGGGCGGTATTGTCTATGGCTACACCTTC. The rearrangement joins TRBV27 to TRBJ1-2, with D tentatively TRBD1 (5 bases). Germline lookup yields CDR1 MNHEY and CDR2 SMNVEV (reference sequence). V lost 5 bases, J lost 4 bases, and 26 bases lay in between. The CDR3 covers 18 residues.

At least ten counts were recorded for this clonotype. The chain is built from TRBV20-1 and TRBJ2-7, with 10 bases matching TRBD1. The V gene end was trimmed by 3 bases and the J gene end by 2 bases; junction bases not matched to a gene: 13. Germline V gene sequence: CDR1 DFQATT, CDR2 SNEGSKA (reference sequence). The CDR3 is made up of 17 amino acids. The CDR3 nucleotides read TGCAGTGCTAGGAGAGGGGACAGGGGTCTACTTGCCTACGAGCAGTACTTC. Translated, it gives CSARRGDRGLLAYEQYF.

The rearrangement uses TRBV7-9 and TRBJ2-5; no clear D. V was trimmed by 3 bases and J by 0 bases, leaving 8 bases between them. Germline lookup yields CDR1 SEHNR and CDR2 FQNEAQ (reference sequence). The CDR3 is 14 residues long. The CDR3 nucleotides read TGTGCCAGCAGCTTTCTGCGCTACCAAGAGACCCAGTACTTC. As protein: CASSFLRYQETQYF.

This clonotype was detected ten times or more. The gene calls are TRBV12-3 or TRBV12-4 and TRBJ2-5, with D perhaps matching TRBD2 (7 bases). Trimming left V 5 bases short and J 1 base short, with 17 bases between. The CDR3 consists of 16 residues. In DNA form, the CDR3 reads TGTGCCAGCAGTCAACAGGGACTAACCCTCCAAGAGACCCAGTACTTC. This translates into CASSQQGLTLQETQYF.

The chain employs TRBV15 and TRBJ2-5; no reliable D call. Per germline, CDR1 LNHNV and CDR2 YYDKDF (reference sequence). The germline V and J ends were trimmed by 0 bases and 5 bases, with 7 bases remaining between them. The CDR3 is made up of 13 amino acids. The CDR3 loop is CATSREMGETQYF. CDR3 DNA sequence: TGTGCCACCAGCAGAGAAATGGGGGAGACCCAGTACTTC.

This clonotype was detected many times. The CDR3 sequence is CASSVSAGLGEQYF. In nucleotides, the CDR3 is TGTGCCAGCAGCGTCTCTGCGGGCTTGGGCGAGCAGTACTTC. The rearrangement links TRBV9 to TRBJ2-7; D may be TRBD2 (5 bases). Trimming removed 2 bases at V and 6 bases at J, with 15 bases between. CDR3 size: 14 residues. CDR1 SGDLS and CDR2 YYNGEE come from the germline V gene.

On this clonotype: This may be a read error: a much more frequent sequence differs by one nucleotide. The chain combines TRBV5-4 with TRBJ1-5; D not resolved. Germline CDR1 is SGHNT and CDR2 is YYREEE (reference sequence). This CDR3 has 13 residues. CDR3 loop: CVSSSNQAQPQHF. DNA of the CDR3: TGTGTCAGCAGTTCAAACCAAGCGCAGCCCCAGCATTTT.

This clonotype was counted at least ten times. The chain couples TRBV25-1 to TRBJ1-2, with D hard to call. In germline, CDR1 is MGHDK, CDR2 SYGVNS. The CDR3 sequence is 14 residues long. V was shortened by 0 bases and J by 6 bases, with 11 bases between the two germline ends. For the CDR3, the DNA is TGTGCCAGCAGTGAATATGGGAGCACTGATGGCTACACCTTC. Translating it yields CASSEYGSTDGYTF.

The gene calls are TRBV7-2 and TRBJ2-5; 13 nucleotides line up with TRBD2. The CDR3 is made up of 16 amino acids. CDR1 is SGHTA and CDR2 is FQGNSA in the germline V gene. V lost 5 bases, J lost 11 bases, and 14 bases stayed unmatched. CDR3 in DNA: TGTGCCAGCAGCACTACTAGCGGGGGGGCGAAAGATACGCAGTACTTC. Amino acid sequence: CASSTTSGGAKDTQYF.